This record looks at one TCR beta chain sequence and its context. Its cognate antigen is unknown. Donors were nominally healthy when sampled, though unrecorded immune exposures were likely. The sample originates from a study of cytomegalovirus exposure and HLA in healthy donors. On the study more broadly: Clustering assigned about 76% of the approximately 430 genotyped donors to the Caucasian-associated ancestry cluster.

General observations from the study: Most TCR sequences proved rare, with some public TCRs found in many donors. Reportedly, diagnosis of cytomegalovirus status by the classifier showed high specificity and sensitivity.

13 Jbeta primers and 60 Vbeta primers were used for the PCR. Generated by immunoSEQ multiplex PCR, the TCRdb table keeps only in-frame clones and is missing some. The table has fewer than 100,000 clones, under 85% seen once. Trimming removed 6 bases at V and 3 bases at J, with 15 bases between. Germline lookup yields CDR1 SGHTA and CDR2 FQGNSA. This CDR3 spans 14 amino acids. This TCR was recovered from a man in his forties or fifties in good health and CMV-seronegative. Specimen: PBMCs. The chain links TRBV7-2 to TRBJ2-7; D might be TRBD1 (6 bases). In DNA, the CDR3 is TGTGCCAGCAGGGAGAGCAGGGGCCGCTACGAGCAGTACTTC. This encodes CASRESRGRYEQYF.